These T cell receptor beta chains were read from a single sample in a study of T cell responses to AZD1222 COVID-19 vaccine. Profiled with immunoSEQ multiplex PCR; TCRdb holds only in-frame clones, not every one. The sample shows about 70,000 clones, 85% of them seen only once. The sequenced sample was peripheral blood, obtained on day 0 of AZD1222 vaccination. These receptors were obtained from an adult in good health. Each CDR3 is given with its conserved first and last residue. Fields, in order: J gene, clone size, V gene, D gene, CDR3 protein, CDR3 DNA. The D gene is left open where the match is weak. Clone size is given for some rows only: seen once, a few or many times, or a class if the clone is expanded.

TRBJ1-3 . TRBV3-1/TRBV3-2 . CASSPSPGNTIYF TGTGCCAGCAGCCCCAGTCCTGGAAACACCATATATTTT
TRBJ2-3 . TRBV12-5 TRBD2 CASGLARLAGELDTQYF TGTGCTAGTGGTTTGGCCAGACTAGCGGGAGAATTAGATACGCAGTATTTT
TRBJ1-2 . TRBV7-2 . CASSLATSYGYTF TGTGCCAGCAGCTTAGCCACCTCTTATGGCTACACCTTC
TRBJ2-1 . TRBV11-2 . CASSLEPELATYSYNEQFF TGTGCCAGCAGCTTAGAACCCGAGCTCGCCACCTACTCCTACAATGAGCAGTTCTTC
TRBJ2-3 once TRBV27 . CASSLFWRSGTDTQYF TGTGCCAGCAGTTTATTCTGGAGGTCTGGCACAGATACGCAGTATTTT
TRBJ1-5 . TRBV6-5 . CASSPAGPQHF TGTGCCAGCAGTCCGGCGGGGCCCCAGCATTTT
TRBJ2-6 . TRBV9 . CASSARTEFLANVLTF TGTGCCAGCAGCGCCCGGACGGAGTTTTTAGCCAACGTCCTGACTTTC
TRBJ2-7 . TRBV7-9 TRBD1 CASSLRGQGSHEQYF TGTGCCAGCAGCTTAAGGGGGCAGGGGAGCCACGAGCAGTACTTC
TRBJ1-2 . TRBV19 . CASTSGFYGYTF TGTGCCAGTACTTCAGGGTTCTATGGCTACACCTTC
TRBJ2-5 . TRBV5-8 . CASSPGTLKMETQYF TGTGCCAGCAGCCCGGGGACCCTTAAGATGGAGACCCAGTACTTC
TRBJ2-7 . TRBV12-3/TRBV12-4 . CASSFWGSYEQYF TGTGCCAGCAGTTTCTGGGGAAGCTACGAGCAGTACTTC
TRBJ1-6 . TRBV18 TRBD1 CASFRDRGNSPLHF TGTGCCAGCTTCCGGGACAGGGGTAATTCACCCCTCCACTTT
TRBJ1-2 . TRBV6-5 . CASRPGGVPYGYTF TGTGCCAGCAGACCGGGGGGGGTCCCCTATGGCTACACCTTC
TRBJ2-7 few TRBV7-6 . CASSISPALGGEQYF TGTGCCAGCAGTATCAGTCCAGCCCTGGGGGGCGAGCAGTACTTC
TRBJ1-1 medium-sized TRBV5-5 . CASSWSTNTEAFF TGTGCCAGCAGCTGGAGCACTAACACTGAAGCTTTCTTT
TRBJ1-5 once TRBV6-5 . CASSSSGGSGQPQHF TGTGCCAGCAGTTCATCTGGGGGGTCAGGTCAGCCCCAGCATTTT
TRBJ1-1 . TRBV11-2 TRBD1 CASSYPDRAEAFF TGTGCCAGCAGCTATCCGGACAGGGCCGAAGCTTTCTTT
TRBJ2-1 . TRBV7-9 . CASSLLGAEQFF TGTGCCAGCAGCCTTCTCGGGGCCGAGCAGTTCTTC